This T cell receptor (beta chain) was sequenced for a study of PD-L1 blockade in urothelial cancer. Study details: Atezolizumab (1,200 mg intravenously every 3 weeks) began around 2014 for patients.

Synthetic TCR analog templates were added to each PCR reaction. The protocol was immunoSEQ multiplex PCR, while the TCRdb copy is restricted to in-frame clones and leaves out a portion. The sample includes 65,000 to 90,000 clones, 65% to 85% seen only once; the top ten take 8% to 10%. Trimming took 3 bases from V and 9 from J, leaving 11 bases between them. The CDR3 is 12 residues long. Looked up from germline, CDR1 is SNHLY and CDR2 is FYNNEI. As for time point: pretreatment peripheral blood. The material was PBMCs, obtained around atezolizumab (anti-PD-L1) treatment. This clonotype originated in a woman aged 70-85 years with urothelial cancer. The chain has TRBV2 and TRBJ1-1; no definite D call. This CDR3 is CASSEAIEKAFF. Here the CDR3 DNA reads TGTGCCAGCAGTGAGGCCATTGAAAAAGCTTTCTTT.